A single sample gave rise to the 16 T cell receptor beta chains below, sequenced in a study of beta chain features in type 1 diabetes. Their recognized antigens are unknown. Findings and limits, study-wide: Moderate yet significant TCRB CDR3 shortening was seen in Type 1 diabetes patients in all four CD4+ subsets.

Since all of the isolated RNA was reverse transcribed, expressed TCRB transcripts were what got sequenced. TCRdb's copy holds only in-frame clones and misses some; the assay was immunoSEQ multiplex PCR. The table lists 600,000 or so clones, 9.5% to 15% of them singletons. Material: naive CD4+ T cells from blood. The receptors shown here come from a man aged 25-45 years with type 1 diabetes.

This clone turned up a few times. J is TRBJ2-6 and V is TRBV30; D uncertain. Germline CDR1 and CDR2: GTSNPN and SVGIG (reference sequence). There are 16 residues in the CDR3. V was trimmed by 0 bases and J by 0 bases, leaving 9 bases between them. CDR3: CAWSVGQYSGANVLTF. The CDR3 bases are TGTGCCTGGAGTGTAGGGCAGTACTCTGGGGCCAACGTCCTGACTTTC.

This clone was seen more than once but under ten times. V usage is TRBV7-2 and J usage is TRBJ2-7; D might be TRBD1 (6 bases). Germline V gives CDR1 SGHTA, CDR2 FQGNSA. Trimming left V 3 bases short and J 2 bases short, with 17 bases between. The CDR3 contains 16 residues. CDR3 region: CASSFTGQVGPYEQYF. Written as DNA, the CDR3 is TGTGCCAGCAGCTTCACAGGGCAAGTCGGCCCCTACGAGCAGTACTTC. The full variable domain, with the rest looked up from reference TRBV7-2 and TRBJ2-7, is GAGVSQSPSNKVTEKGKDVELRCDPISGHTALYWYRQSLGQGLEFLIYFQGNSAPDKSGLPSDRFSAERTGGSVSTLTIQRTQQEDSAVYLCASSFTGQVGPYEQYFGPGTRLTVT.

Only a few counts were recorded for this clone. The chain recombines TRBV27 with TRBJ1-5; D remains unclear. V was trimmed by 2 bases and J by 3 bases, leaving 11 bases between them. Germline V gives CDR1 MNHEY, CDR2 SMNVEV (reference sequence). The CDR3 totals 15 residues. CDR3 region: CASSLKQGSNQPQHF. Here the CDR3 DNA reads TGTGCCAGCAGTTTAAAGCAAGGGTCCAATCAGCCCCAGCATTTT.

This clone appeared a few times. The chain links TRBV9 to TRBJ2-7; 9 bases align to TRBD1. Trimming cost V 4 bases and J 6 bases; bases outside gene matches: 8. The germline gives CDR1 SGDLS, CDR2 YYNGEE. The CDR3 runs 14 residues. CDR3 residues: CASSLGQGTGEQYF. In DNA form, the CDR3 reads TGTGCCAGCAGCTTGGGACAGGGAACGGGCGAGCAGTACTTC.

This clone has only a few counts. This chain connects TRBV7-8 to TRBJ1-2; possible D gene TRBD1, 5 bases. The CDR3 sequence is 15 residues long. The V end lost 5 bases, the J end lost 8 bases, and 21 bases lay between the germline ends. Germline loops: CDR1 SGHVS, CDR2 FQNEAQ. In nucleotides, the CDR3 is TGTGCCAGCAGCCCAGGCTTTTCCGGGCCAGGGGGCTACACCTTC. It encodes CASSPGFSGPGGYTF.

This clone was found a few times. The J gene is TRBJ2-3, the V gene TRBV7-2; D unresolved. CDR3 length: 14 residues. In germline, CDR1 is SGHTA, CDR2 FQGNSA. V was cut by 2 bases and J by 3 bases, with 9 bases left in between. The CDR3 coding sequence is TGTGCCAGCAGCTTAAGTTTCGATACAGATACGCAGTATTTT. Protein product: CASSLSFDTDTQYF.

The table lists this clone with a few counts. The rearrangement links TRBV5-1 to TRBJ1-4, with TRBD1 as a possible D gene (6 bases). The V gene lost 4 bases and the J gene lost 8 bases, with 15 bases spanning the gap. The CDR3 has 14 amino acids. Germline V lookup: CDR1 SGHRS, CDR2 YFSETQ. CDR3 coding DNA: TGCGCCAGCAGCGGCGGACAGTCCGAAGAAAAACTGTTTTTT. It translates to CASSGGQSEEKLFF.

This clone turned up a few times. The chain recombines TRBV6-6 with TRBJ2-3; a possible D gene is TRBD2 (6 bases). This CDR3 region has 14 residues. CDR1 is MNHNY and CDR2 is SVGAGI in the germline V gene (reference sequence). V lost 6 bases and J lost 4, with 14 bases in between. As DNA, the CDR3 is TGTGCCAGCAGACCCACAGGAGGGCCAGATACGCAGTATTTT. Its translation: CASRPTGGPDTQYF.

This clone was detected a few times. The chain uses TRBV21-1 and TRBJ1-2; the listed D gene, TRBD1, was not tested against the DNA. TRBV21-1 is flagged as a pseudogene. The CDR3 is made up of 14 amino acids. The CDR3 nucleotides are TGTGCCAGCAGCAAAAGGACAGGGGATCATGGCTACACCTTC. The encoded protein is CASSKRTGDHGYTF.

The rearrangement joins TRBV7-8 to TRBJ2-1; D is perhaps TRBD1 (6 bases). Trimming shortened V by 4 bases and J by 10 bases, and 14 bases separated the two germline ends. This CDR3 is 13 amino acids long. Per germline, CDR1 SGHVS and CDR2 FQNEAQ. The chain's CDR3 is CASSSPPGQEQFF. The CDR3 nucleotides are TGTGCCAGCAGCTCCCCCCCAGGACAGGAGCAGTTCTTC.

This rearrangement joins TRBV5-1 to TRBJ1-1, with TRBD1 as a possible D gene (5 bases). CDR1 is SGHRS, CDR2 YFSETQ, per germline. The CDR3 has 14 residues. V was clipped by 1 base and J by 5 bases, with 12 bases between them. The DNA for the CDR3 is TGCGCCAGCAGCTTGACCCTAGGGGAAACTGAAGCTTTCTTT. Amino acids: CASSLTLGETEAFF.

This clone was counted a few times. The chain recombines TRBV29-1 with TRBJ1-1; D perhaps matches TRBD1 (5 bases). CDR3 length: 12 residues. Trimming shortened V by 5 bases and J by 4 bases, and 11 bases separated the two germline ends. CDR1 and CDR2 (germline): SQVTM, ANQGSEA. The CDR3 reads CSVRAQGTEAFF. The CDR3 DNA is TGCAGCGTTCGGGCCCAGGGCACTGAAGCTTTCTTT.

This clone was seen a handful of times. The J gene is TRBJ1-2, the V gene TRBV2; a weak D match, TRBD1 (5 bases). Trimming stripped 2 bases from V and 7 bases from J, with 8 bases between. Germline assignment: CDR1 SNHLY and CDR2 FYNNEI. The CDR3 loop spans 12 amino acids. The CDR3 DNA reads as TGTGCCAGCAGTGAATCCAGGGTTGGCTACACCTTC. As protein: CASSESRVGYTF.

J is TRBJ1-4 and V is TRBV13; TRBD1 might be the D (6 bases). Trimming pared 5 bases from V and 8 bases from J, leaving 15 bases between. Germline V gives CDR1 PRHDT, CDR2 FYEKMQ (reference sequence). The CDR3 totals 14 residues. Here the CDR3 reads CASSGTGLGEKLFF. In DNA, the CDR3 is TGTGCCAGCAGCGGTACAGGGTTGGGAGAAAAACTGTTTTTT.

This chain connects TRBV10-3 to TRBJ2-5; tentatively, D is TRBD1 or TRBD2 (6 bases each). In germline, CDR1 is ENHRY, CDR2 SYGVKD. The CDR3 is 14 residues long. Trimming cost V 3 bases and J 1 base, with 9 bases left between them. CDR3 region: CAISEQGLQETQYF. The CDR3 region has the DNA TGTGCCATCAGTGAACAGGGACTCCAAGAGACCCAGTACTTC.

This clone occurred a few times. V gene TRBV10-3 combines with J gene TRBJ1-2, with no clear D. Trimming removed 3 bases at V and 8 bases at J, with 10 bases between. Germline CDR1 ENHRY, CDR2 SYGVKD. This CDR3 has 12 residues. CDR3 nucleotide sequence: TGTGCCATCAGTGAAGTGAGCGCAGGCTACACCTTC. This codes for CAISEVSAGYTF.